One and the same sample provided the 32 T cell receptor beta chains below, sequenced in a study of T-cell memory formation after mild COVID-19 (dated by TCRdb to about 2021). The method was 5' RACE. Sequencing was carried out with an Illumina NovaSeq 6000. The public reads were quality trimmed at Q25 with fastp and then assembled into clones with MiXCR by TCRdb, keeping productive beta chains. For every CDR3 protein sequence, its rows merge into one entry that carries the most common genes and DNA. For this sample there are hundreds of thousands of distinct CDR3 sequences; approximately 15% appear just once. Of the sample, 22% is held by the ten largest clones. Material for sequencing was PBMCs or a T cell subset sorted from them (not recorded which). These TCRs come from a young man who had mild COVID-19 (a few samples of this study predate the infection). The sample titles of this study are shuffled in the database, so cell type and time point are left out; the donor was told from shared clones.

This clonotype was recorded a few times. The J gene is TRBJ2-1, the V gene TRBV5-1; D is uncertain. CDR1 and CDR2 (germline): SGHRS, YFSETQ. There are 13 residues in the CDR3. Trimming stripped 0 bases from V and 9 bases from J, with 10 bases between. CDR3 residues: CASSLGSATEQFF. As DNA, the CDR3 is TGCGCCAGCAGCTTGGGGTCAGCGACTGAGCAGTTCTTC.

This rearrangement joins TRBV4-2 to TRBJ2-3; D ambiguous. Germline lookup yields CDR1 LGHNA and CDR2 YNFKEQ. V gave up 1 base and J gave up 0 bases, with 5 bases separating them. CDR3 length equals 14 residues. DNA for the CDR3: TGTGCCAGCAGCCAAGTTGATAGCACAGATACGCAGTATTTT. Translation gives CASSQVDSTDTQYF.

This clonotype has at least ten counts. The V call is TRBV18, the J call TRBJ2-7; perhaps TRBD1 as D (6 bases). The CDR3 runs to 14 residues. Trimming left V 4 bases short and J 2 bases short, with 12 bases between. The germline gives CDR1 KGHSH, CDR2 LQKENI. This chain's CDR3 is CASSQGRDTYEQYF. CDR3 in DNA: TGTGCCAGCTCACAAGGCCGGGACACCTACGAGCAGTACTTC.

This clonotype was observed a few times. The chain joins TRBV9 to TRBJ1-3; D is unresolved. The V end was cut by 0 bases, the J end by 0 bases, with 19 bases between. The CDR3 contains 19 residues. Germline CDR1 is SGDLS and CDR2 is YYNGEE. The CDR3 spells CASSVELPGLGSSGNTIYF. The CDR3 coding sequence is TGTGCCAGCAGCGTAGAACTCCCTGGGCTGGGAAGCTCTGGAAACACCATATATTTT.

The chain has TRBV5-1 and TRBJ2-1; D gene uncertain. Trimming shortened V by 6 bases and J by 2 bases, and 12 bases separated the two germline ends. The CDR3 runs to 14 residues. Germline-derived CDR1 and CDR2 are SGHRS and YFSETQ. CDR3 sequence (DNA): TGCGCCAGCACCGACGACCACCCCTACAATGAGCAGTTCTTC. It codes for CASTDDHPYNEQFF. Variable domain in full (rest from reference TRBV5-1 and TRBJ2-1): KAGVTQTPRYLIKTRGQQVTLSCSPISGHRSVSWYQQTPGQGLQFLFEYFSETQRNKGNFPGRFSGRQFSNSRSEMNVSTLELGDSALYLCASTDDHPYNEQFFGPGTRLTVL.

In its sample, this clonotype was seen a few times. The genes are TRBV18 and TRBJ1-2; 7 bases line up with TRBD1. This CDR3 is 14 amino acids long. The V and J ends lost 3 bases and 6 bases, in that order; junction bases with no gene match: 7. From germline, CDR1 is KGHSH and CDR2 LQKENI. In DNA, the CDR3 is TGTGCCAGCTCACCCGCGGGACAGCCTCATGGCTACACCTTC. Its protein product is CASSPAGQPHGYTF.

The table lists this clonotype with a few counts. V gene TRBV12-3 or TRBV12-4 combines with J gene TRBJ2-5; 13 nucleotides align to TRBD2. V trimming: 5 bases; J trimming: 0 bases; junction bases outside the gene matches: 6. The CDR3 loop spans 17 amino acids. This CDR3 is CASSPGLAGSYQETQYF. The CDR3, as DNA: TGTGCCAGCAGTCCGGGACTAGCGGGGTCGTACCAAGAGACCCAGTACTTC.

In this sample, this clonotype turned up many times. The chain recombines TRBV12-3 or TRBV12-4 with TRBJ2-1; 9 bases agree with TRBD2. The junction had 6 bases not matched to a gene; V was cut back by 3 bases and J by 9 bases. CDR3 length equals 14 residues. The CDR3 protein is CASSLRLAGSEQFF. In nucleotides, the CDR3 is TGTGCCAGCAGTTTGAGGCTAGCGGGGAGTGAGCAGTTCTTC.

CDR3 sequence reads: CASSPGTGNTIYF. CDR3 DNA: TGTGCCAGCAGCCCCGGGACAGGAAACACCATATATTTT. This sequence joins TRBV5-6 and TRBJ1-3, with D maybe TRBD1 (6 bases). Trimming pared 4 bases from V and 4 bases from J, leaving 9 bases between. The CDR3 contains 13 residues. Germline-derived CDR1 and CDR2 are SGHDT and YYEEEE.

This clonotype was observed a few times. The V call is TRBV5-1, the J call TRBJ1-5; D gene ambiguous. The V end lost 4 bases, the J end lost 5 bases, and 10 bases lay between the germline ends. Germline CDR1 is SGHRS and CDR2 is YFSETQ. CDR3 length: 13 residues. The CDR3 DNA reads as TGCGCCAGCAGCGTCGACGGGTATCAGCCCCAGCATTTT. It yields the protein CASSVDGYQPQHF.

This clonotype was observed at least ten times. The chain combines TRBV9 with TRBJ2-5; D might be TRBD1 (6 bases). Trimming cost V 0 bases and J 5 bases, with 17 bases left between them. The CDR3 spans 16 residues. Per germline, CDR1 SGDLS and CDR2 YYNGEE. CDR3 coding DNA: TGTGCCAGCAGCGTAGAGGGGGACGCGGAGGAGGAGACCCAGTACTTC. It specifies CASSVEGDAEEETQYF. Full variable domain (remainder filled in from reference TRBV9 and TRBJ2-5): DSGVTQTPKHLITATGQRVTLRCSPRSGDLSVYWYQQSLDQGLQFLIQYYNGEERAKGNILERFSAQQFPDLHSELNLSSLELGDSALYFCASSVEGDAEEETQYFGPGTRLLVL.

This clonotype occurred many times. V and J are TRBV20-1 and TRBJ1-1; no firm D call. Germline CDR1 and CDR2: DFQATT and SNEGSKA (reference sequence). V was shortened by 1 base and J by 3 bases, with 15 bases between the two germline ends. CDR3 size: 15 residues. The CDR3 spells CSARASSVMHTEAFF. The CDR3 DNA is TGCAGTGCTAGAGCTTCTTCAGTAATGCACACTGAAGCTTTCTTT.

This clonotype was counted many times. The CDR3 coding sequence is TGCGCCAGCAGCTCCCGACCAGACACCGGGGAGCTGTTTTTT. Translation gives CASSSRPDTGELFF. The chain has TRBV5-1 and TRBJ2-2; no firm D call. The germline gives CDR1 SGHRS, CDR2 YFSETQ. The CDR3 has 14 amino acids. Trimming left V 3 bases short and J 3 bases short, with 9 bases between.

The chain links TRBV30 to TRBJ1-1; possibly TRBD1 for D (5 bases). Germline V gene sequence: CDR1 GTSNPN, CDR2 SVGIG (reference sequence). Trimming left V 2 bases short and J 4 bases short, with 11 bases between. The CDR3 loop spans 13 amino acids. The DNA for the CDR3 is TGTGCCTGGAGTATCGGGGGGGGCACTGAAGCTTTCTTT. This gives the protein CAWSIGGGTEAFF.

CDR3 region: CASSPDRGQSADTQYF. Written as DNA, the CDR3 is TGTGCCAGCAGTCCGGACCGGGGACAGTCGGCAGATACGCAGTATTTT. The rearrangement uses TRBV12-3 or TRBV12-4 and TRBJ2-3, with TRBD1 matching 7 bases. The V and J ends lost 5 bases and 4 bases, in that order; junction bases with no gene match: 12. CDR3 length: 16 amino acids.

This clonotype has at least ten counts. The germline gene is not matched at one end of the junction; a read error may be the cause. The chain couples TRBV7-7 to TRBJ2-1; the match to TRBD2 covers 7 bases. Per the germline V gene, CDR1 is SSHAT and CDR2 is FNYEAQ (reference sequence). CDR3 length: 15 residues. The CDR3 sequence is CASSLGPSGDNEQFF. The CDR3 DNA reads TGTGCTAGCAGCTTAGGGCCTAGCGGCGACAATGAGCAGTTCTTC.

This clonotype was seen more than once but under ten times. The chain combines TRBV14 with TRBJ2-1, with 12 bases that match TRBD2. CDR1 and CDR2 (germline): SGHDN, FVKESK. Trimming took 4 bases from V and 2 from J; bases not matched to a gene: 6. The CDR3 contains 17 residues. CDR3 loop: CASSLRTSGDTYNEQFF. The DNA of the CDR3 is TGTGCCAGCAGCCTACGGACTAGCGGGGATACCTACAATGAGCAGTTCTTC.

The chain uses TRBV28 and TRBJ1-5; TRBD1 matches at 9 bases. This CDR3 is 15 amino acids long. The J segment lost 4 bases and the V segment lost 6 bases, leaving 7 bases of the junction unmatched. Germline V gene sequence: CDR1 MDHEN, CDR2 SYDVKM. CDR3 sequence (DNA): TGTGCCAGCAGAGCCGGGACAGGGAGGAATCAGCCCCAGCATTTT. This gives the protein CASRAGTGRNQPQHF.

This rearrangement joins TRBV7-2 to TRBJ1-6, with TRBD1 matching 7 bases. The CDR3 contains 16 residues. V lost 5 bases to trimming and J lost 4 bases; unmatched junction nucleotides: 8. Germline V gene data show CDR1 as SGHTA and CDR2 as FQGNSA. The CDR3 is CASSPQGGPYNSPLHF. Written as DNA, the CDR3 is TGTGCCAGCAGCCCCCAGGGGGGCCCATATAATTCACCCCTCCACTTT.

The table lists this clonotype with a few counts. The CDR3 loop reads CASNMRGHEETQYF. CDR3 nucleotide sequence: TGTGCCAGCAACATGAGGGGGCACGAAGAGACCCAGTACTTC. The rearrangement links TRBV3-1 to TRBJ2-5; 7 bases fit TRBD1. Germline V gives CDR1 LGHDT, CDR2 YNNKEL (reference sequence). The CDR3 totals 14 residues. Unmatched junction bases numbered 8, after V lost 7 bases and J lost 3 bases.

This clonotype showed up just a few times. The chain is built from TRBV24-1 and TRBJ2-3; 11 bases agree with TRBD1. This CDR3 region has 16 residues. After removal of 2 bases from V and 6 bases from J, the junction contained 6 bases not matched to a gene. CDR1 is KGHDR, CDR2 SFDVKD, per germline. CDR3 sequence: CATSDSRTGGIDTQYF. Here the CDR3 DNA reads TGTGCCACCAGTGATTCTCGGACAGGGGGCATCGATACGCAGTATTTT.

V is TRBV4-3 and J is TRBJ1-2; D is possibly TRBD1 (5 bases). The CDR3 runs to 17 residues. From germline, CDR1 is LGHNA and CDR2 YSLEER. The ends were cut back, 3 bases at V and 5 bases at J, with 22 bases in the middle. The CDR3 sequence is CASSQSGFPTAGYGYTF. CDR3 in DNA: TGCGCCAGCAGCCAGTCAGGATTCCCGACAGCAGGGTATGGCTACACCTTC.

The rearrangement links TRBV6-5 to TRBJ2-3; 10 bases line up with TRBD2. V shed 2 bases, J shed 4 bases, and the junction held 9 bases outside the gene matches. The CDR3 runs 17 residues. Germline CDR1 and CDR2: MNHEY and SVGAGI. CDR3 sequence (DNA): TGTGCCAGCAGTTACCGCCCTAGCGGGGGTTCACCAGATACGCAGTATTTT. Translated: CASSYRPSGGSPDTQYF.

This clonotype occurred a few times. The CDR3 nucleotides are TGTGCCAGTAGTATCTGGAGTGGCTACACCTTC. It is translated as CASSIWSGYTF. The chain couples TRBV19 to TRBJ1-2; D gene unclear. The germline V gene encodes CDR1 LNHDA and CDR2 SQIVND (reference sequence). Trimming pared 3 bases from V and 7 bases from J, leaving 6 bases between. The CDR3 sequence is 11 residues long.

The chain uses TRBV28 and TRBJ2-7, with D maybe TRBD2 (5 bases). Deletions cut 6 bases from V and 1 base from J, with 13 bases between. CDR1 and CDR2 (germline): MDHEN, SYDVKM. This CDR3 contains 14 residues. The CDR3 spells CASSLGSTSYEQYF. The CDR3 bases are TGTGCCAGCAGCTTGGGGAGCACGTCCTACGAGCAGTACTTC.

This CDR3 is CSASIGIGEQFF. CDR3 bases: TGCAGTGCTAGTATCGGAATTGGCGAGCAGTTCTTC. V gene TRBV20-1 combines with J gene TRBJ2-1; D uncertain. Looked up from germline, CDR1 is DFQATT and CDR2 is SNEGSKA (reference sequence). Trimming shortened V by 3 bases and J by 10 bases, and 13 bases separated the two germline ends. This CDR3 has 12 residues.

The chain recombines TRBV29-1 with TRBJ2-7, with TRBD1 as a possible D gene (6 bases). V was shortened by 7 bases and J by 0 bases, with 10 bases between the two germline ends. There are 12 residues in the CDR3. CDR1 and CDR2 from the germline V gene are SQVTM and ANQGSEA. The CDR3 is CSGGLSSYEQYF. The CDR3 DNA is TGCAGCGGGGGGCTGAGCTCCTACGAGCAGTACTTC.

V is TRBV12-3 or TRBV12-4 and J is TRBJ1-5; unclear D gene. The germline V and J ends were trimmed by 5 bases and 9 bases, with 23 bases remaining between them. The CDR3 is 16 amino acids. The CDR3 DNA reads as TGTGCCAGCAGTCCCCTCGCGGAGCCTGGGATGCGGCCCCAGCATTTT. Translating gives CASSPLAEPGMRPQHF.

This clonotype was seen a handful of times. CDR3 residues: CASSYSGGKNIQYF. The CDR3 coding sequence is TGTGCCAGCAGTTACAGCGGCGGGAAAAACATTCAGTACTTC. This chain connects TRBV6-6 to TRBJ2-4; D might be TRBD2 (5 bases). The CDR3 totals 14 residues. CDR1 MNHNY and CDR2 SVGAGI come from the germline V gene (reference sequence). V lost 2 bases to trimming and J lost 4 bases, with 9 bases between them.

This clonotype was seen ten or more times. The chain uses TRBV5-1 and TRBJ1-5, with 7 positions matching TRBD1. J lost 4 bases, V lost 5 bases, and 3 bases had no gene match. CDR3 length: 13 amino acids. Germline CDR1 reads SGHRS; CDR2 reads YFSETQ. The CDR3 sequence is CASRGTENQPQHF. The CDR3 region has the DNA TGCGCCAGCAGGGGGACAGAGAATCAGCCCCAGCATTTT.

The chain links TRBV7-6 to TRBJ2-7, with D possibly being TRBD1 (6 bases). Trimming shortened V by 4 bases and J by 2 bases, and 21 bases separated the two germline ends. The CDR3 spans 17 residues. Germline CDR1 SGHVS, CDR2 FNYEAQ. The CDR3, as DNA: TGTGCCAGCAGCTATCTGGACAGCGGATACCAAGCCTACGAGCAGTACTTC. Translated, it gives CASSYLDSGYQAYEQYF.

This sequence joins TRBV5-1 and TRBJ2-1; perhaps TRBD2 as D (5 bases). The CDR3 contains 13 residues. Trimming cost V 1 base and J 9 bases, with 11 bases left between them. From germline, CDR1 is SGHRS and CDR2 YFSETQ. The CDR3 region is CASSLSSGSEQFF. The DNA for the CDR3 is TGCGCCAGCAGCTTGTCATCGGGGAGTGAGCAGTTCTTC. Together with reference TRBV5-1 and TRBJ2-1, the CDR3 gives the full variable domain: KAGVTQTPRYLIKTRGQQVTLSCSPISGHRSVSWYQQTPGQGLQFLFEYFSETQRNKGNFPGRFSGRQFSNSRSEMNVSTLELGDSALYLCASSLSSGSEQFFGPGTRLTVL.